The TCR beta chain described here comes from a study of pediatric ulcerative colitis (dated by TCRdb to between 2019 and 2020). Regarding the research as a whole: Seven or eight ulcerative colitis patients had pancolitis and two had left-sided colitis, with histology consistent with ulcerative colitis in all. From roughly 9 newly diagnosed, treatment-naive pediatric ulcerative colitis patients and a handful of non-IBD control children, paired blood and rectal samples were collected. By Pediatric Ulcerative Colitis Activity Index, mild disease was classified in two patients, moderate disease in several and acute severe colitis in three.

Through the immunoSEQ TRB Survey service, multiplex V and J primers were used to amplify rearranged CDR3 beta regions from genomic DNA. To keep depth equal across samples, survey-level sequencing depth of up to 500,000 reads per sample was applied. Libraries were purified and pooled, and sequencing was performed on Illumina technology. In the paper's pipeline: immunoSEQ online tools were used for productive clonality, sample overlap, pairwise scatters, CDR3 beta length, V/D/J gene usage and productiveness. Calculated diversity was defined as the number of unique rearrangements divided by total templates times 100, and Shannon and Simpson indices were additionally computed. Z-score normalized data were analyzed by principal component analysis with the R prcomp function and the ggbiplot package. Morisita's index was used to quantify the clonal overlap between blood and rectum within each subject. Sourced from immuneACCESS, this table was stored by TCRdb with only in-frame sequences that have V and J called. A share of the clones is absent; for the studies checked, an unresolved V gene accounts for under half, and the remainder has no known explanation. V, J and clone size are taken as reported in that table, and D and trimming were inferred from the DNA itself. Present in this sample are under 20,000 clones, approximately 73% of which were seen just once. Roughly 6.6% of the sample lies in the top ten.

During colonoscopy, one to two rectal pinch biopsies were obtained for research purposes. Before the diagnostic colonoscopy, none of the ulcerative colitis patients had been given immunosuppressive medication. Before DNA was isolated, the rectal biopsies underwent proteinase K digestion. The Wizard kit (Promega) was used to extract genomic DNA from the blood and intestinal samples. About this clone: Its antigen specificity is not known. No base quality values were provided; no much bigger clone lies one nucleotide off.

The CDR3, from cysteine to phenylalanine, totals 14 residues. The retained sequence is limited to the CDR3, 42 bases, with the frame set at the first base. Trimmed from V: 8 bases; trimmed from J: 3 bases; junction bases lacking a gene match: 7. Taken from the germline V gene, the CDR1 and CDR2 loops are SQVTM and ANQGSEA. The paper's findings and limits, for the study overall: Features of the rectal repertoire distinguished controls, mild-moderate colitis patients and acute severe colitis patients, and in acute severe colitis rectal diversity was lower because of clonal expansions. Significantly higher autologous blood-rectal clonal overlap was found in ulcerative colitis patients than in controls, which suggested increased T cell trafficking to inflamed tissue. A couple of rectal CDR3 clonotypes turned up in every ulcerative colitis patient but in none of the controls. T cells from blood may have been included in the rectal pinch biopsies, particularly in patients with overt colitis. Because repertoires came from total lymphocyte DNA, patterns in rare subsets such as regulatory T cells may not be reflected. The healthy control group was small, consisting of only a handful of individuals. For technical reasons, the blood samples of a couple of patients yielded substantially fewer templates, so those samples were excluded from the blood-rectal overlap analysis.

The receptor was derived from a boy under 18 with moderate ulcerative colitis. Sequenced material: gut tissue. The chain is encoded by TRBV29-1 joined to TRBJ1-5; 10 junctional bases match TRBD1. CDR3 region: CSIRTGGNNQPQHF. The nucleotide sequence reads TGCAGCATCCGGACAGGGGGTAACAATCAGCCCCAGCATTTT.